The source of this T cell receptor beta chain is a study of cytomegalovirus exposure and HLA in healthy donors. Findings and limits, study-wide: When presence/absence was analysed, sequencing depth was taken to be roughly uniform across donors. Highly shared sequence variants in one cluster were likely a sequencing artifact.

Primers for the PCR totalled 60 Vbeta and 13 Jbeta. The method was immunoSEQ multiplex PCR; TCRdb's version includes in-frame clones alone and lacks a portion of them. The data hold roughly 150,000 clones, with more than 70% observed a single time. About this clone itself: Its antigen is undetermined.

Trimming removed 4 bases from V and 6 bases from J, with 8 bases in between. This CDR3 comprises 11 residues. Germline lookup yields CDR1 SGHRS and CDR2 YFSETQ. The TCR sequence derives from a man in his thirties or forties in good health and CMV-seronegative. The chain recombines TRBV5-1 with TRBJ2-7; D remains ambiguous. Sequencing was performed on PBMCs. The CDR3 loop reads CASSMTGEQYF. The CDR3 DNA is TGCGCCAGCAGCATGACGGGCGAGCAGTACTTC.